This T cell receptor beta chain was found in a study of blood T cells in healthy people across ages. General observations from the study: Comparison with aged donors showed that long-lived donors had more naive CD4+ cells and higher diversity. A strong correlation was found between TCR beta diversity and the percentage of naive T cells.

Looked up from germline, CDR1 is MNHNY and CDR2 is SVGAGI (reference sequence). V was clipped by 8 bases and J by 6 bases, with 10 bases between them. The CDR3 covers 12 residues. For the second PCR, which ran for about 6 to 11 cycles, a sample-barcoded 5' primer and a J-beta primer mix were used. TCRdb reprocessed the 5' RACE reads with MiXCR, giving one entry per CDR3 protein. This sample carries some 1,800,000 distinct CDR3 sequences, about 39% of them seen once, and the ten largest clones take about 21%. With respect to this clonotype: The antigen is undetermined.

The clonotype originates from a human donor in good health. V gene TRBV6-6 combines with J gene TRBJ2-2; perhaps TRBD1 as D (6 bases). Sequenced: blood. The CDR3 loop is CASQKGAGELFF. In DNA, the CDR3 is TGTGCCAGCCAAAAGGGGGCCGGGGAGCTGTTTTTT.